Included here is one TCR beta chain sequence, with context. Its cognate antigen is unknown. The data stem from a study of cytomegalovirus exposure and HLA in healthy donors. Study outcomes and limitations: In most subjects, TCR beta sequences reportedly gave accurate predictions of HLA-A and HLA-B alleles.

The primer mix had 60 Vbeta and 13 Jbeta primers. Sequenced by immunoSEQ multiplex PCR; TCRdb stores in-frame clones only, minus some. The sample lists 160,000 or so clones, roughly four fifths occurring once. The sequenced sample consisted of PBMCs. This clonotype was sampled from a woman aged 18-30 years in good health and CMV-seropositive.

The CDR3: CASSQAATRDRDTQYF. The CDR3 DNA reads TGTGCCAGCAGCCAAGCGGCGACTAGGGACCGCGATACGCAGTATTTT. The chain joins TRBV4-2 to TRBJ2-3; D might be TRBD2 (6 bases). The length of the CDR3 is 16 residues. In germline, CDR1 is LGHNA, CDR2 YNFKEQ. V gave up 1 base and J gave up 6 bases, with 17 bases separating them.